This section outlines one T cell receptor (beta chain) sequence together with its context. Produced via immunoSEQ multiplex PCR; TCRdb's table is partial and in-frame only. This table holds approximately 220,000 clones, about four fifths found once. Residents of 24 US areas, aged about 18 to 89 years, made up the participants. V lost 6 bases to trimming and J lost 2 bases, with 10 bases between them. CDR3 length equals 13 residues. Germline-derived CDR1 and CDR2 are SNHLY and FYNNEI. This sample was included in a study of blood T cell repertoires in COVID-19. On the study more broadly: COVID-19 samples from acute and convalescent phases originated in the United States, Italy and Spain.

This sequence joins TRBV2 and TRBJ1-2; D not certain. The TCR comes from a woman between 45 and 65 years old who had been exposed to COVID-19. The sequenced material came from PBMCs or T cells enriched from blood (not recorded which). The CDR3 sequence: CASRSAQNYGYTF. The CDR3, as DNA: TGTGCCAGCAGGAGCGCCCAAAACTATGGCTACACCTTC.